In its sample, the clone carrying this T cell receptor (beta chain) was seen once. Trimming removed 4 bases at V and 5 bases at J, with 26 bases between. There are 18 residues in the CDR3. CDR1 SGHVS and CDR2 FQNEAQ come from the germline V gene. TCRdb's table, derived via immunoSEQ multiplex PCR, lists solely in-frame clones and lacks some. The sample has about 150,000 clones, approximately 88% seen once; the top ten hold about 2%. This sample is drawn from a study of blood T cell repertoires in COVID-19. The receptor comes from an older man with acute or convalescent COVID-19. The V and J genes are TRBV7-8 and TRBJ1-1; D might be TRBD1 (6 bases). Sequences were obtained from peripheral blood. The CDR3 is CASSSTLTGWARVTEAFF. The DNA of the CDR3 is TGTGCCAGCAGCTCTACCCTGACAGGTTGGGCCCGGGTTACTGAAGCTTTCTTT.